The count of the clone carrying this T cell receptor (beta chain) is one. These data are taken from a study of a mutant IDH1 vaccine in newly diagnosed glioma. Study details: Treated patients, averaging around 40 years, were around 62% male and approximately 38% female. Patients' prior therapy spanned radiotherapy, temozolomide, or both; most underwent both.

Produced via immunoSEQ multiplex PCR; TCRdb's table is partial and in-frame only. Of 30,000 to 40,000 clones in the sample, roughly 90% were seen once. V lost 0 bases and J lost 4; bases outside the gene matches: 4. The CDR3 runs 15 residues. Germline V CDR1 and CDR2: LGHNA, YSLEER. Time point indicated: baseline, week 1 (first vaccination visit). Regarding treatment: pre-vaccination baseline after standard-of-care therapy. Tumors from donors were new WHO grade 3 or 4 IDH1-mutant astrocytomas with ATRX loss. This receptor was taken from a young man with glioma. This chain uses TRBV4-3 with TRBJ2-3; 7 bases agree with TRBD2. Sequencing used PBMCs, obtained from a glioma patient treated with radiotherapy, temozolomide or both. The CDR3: CASSQDRGVADTQYF. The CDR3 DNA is TGCGCCAGCAGCCAAGATCGGGGGGTGGCAGATACGCAGTATTTT.